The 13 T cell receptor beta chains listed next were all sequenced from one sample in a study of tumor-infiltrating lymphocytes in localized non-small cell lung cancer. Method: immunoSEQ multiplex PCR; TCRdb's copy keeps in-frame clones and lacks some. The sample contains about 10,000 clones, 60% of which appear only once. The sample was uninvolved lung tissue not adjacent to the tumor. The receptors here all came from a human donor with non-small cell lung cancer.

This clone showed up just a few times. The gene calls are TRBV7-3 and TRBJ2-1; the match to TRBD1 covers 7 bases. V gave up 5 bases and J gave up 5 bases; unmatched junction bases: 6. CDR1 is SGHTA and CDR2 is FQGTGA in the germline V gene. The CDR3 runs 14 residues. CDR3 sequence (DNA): TGTGCCAGCAGCATAGGACAGGCAAACAATGAGCAGTTCTTC. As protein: CASSIGQANNEQFF.

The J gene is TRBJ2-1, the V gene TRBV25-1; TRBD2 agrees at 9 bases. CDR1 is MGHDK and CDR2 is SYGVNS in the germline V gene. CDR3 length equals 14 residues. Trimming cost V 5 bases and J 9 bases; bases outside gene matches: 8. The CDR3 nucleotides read TGTGCCAGCAGTCGGGGTCTAGCGGGGATTGAGCAGTTCTTC. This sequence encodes CASSRGLAGIEQFF.

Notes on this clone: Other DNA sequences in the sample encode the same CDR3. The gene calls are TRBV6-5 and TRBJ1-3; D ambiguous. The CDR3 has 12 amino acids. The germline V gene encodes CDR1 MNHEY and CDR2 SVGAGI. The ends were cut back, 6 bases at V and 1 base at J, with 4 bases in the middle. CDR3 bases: TGTGCCAGCAGGGGGTCTGGAAACACCATATATTTT. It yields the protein CASRGSGNTIYF.

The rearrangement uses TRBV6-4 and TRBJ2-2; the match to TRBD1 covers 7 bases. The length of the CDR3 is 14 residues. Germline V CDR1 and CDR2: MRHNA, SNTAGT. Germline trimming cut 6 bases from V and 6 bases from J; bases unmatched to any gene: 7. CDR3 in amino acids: CASSFQTGPGELFF. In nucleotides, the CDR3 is TGTGCCAGCAGCTTCCAGACAGGGCCCGGGGAGCTGTTTTTT.

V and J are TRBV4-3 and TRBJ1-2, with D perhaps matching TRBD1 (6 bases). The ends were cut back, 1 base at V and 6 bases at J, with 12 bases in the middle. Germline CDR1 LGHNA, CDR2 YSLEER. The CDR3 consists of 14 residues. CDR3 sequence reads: CASSQGPGGHGYTF. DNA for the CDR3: TGCGCCAGCAGCCAAGGGCCCGGGGGCCATGGCTACACCTTC.

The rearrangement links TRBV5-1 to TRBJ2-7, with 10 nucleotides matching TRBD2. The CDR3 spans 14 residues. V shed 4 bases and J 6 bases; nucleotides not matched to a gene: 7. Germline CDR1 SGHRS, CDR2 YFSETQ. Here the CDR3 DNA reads TGCGCCAGCAGCGCCCGACTAGCGGGCAGCGAGCAGTACTTC. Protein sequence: CASSARLAGSEQYF.

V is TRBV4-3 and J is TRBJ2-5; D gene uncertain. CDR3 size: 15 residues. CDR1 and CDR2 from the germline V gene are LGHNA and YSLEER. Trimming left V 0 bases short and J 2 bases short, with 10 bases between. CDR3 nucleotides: TGCGCCAGCAGCCAAGATAATACGGAGCAAGAGACCCAGTACTTC. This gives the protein CASSQDNTEQETQYF.

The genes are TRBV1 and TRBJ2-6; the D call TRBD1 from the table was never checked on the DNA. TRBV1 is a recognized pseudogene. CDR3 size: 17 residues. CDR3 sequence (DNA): TGCACCAGCAGCCAAGATGAGGGGGAGTCTGGGGCCAACGTCCTGACTTTC. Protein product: CTSSQDEGESGANVLTF.

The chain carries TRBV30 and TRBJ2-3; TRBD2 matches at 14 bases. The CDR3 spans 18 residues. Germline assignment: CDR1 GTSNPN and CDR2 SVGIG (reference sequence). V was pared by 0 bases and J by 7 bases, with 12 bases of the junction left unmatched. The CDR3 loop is CAWSVLSGLAGGGNTQYF. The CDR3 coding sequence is TGTGCCTGGAGTGTCCTTAGCGGACTAGCGGGGGGTGGGAATACGCAGTATTTT.

CDR3 bases: TGTGCCAGCAGCTTGACAGGGGGAAGCTCCTACGAGCAGTACTTC. Translating gives CASSLTGGSSYEQYF. The rearrangement links TRBV5-4 to TRBJ2-7; TRBD1 matches at 8 bases. With 1 base clipped from V and 0 bases from J, the junction kept 3 bases outside the gene matches. The length of the CDR3 is 15 residues. Germline V gene lookup returns CDR1 SGHNT and CDR2 YYREEE (reference sequence).

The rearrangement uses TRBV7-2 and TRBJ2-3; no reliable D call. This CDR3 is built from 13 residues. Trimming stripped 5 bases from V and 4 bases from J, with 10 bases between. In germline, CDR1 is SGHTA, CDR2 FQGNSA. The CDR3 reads CASSLNAADTQYF. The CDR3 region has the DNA TGTGCCAGCAGCCTCAATGCGGCAGATACGCAGTATTTT.

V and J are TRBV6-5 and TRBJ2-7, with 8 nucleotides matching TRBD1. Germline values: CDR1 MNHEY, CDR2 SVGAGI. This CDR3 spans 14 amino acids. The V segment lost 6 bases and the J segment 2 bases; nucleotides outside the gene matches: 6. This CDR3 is CASRLGTGPYEQYF. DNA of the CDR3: TGTGCCAGCAGGCTAGGGACAGGTCCCTACGAGCAGTACTTC.

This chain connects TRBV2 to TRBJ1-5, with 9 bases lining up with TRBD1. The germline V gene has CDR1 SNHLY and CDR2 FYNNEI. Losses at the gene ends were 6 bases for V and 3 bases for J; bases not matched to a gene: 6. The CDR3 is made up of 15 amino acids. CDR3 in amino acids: CASSVQGAYNQPQHF. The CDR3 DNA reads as TGTGCCAGCAGCGTACAGGGGGCCTACAATCAGCCCCAGCATTTT.